The 28 T cell receptor beta chains below all came from one sample that was sequenced in a study of CD8+ T cells in alopecia areata. After isolation, RNA underwent reverse transcription to generate cDNA as the sequencing template. Libraries were prepared by immunoSEQ multiplex PCR; TCRdb keeps only in-frame clonotypes and omits some of them. The repertoire consists of 150,000 to 180,000 clones, with more than 45% occurring once and the leading ten covering roughly a fifth. The sequencing here drew on CD8+ T cells sorted from blood, taken at week 0. The receptors were sampled from a human donor with alopecia areata.

The chain combines TRBV2 with TRBJ1-1; D is uncertain. V was pared by 3 bases and J by 5 bases, with 16 bases between. The CDR3 consists of 15 residues. The germline gives CDR1 SNHLY, CDR2 FYNNEI. The CDR3 DNA reads as TGTGCCAGCAGTGAGGTAGAGGATGTCAATACTGAAGCTTTCTTT. Encoded protein: CASSEVEDVNTEAFF.

The chain combines TRBV4-3 with TRBJ1-5; the D gene is possibly TRBD1 (6 bases). The V and J ends lost 2 bases and 7 bases respectively, with 15 bases between them. Germline CDR1 is LGHNA and CDR2 is YSLEER. This CDR3 comprises 15 residues. CDR3 in amino acids: CASSQMRGDGQPQHF. Here the CDR3 DNA reads TGCGCCAGCAGCCAAATGAGGGGGGATGGGCAGCCCCAGCATTTT.

This clone was counted once. This chain connects TRBV29-1 to TRBJ2-7; TRBD1 matches 8 bases. The CDR3 runs 13 residues. V lost 1 base and J lost 4; bases outside the gene matches: 3. CDR1 is SQVTM, CDR2 ANQGSEA, per germline. CDR3 nucleotide sequence: TGCAGCGTTGAAGGGACAGGGACTTACGAGCAGTACTTC. This translates into CSVEGTGTYEQYF.

This clone was observed a handful of times. The rearrangement joins TRBV10-3 to TRBJ2-7, with no clear D. The germline CDR1 and CDR2 sequences are ENHRY and SYGVKD. This CDR3 spans 13 amino acids. Trimming left V 10 bases short and J 0 bases short, with 13 bases between. The CDR3 sequence is CATTASDSYEQYF. The CDR3 DNA reads TGTGCCACCACAGCGAGCGACTCCTACGAGCAGTACTTC.

This chain connects TRBV27 to TRBJ1-2; 8 bases agree with TRBD1. The CDR3 loop spans 13 amino acids. V was clipped by 5 bases and J by 4 bases; unmatched bases: 3. Looked up from germline, CDR1 is MNHEY and CDR2 is SMNVEV (reference sequence). CDR3: CASSAGGGYGYTF. CDR3 coding DNA: TGTGCCAGCAGTGCAGGGGGCGGCTATGGCTACACCTTC.

The gene calls are TRBV5-1 and TRBJ2-1; 7 positions agree with TRBD2. After removal of 3 bases from V and 10 bases from J, the junction contained 1 base not matched to a gene. The germline V gene encodes CDR1 SGHRS and CDR2 YFSETQ. This CDR3 is 11 amino acids long. The CDR3 reads CASSYGGEQFF. The CDR3 DNA follows: TGCGCCAGCAGCTACGGGGGGGAGCAGTTCTTC.

The chain recombines TRBV4-3 with TRBJ1-2, with D possibly matching TRBD1 (5 bases). The germline gives CDR1 LGHNA, CDR2 YSLEER. V shed 4 bases and J shed 1 base, with 13 bases lying between them. CDR3 length: 15 residues. The chain's CDR3 is CASSPIVGGNYGYTF. The CDR3 DNA sequence: TGCGCCAGCAGCCCCATAGTCGGGGGTAACTATGGCTACACCTTC.

The V and J genes are TRBV10-1 and TRBJ1-2; 8 bases are a match to TRBD1. Germline loops: CDR1 WNHNN, CDR2 SYGVQD (reference sequence). This CDR3 spans 13 amino acids. Trimming cost V 2 bases and J 4 bases; bases outside gene matches: 0. The CDR3 is CASSEGTGYGYTF. The CDR3 nucleotides read TGCGCCAGCAGTGAGGGGACAGGCTATGGCTACACCTTC.

The V gene is TRBV9, the J gene TRBJ2-7; 8 nucleotides line up with TRBD1. The length of the CDR3 is 12 residues. In germline, CDR1 is SGDLS, CDR2 YYNGEE. Trimming at V came to 8 bases and at J to 3 bases, leaving 4 bases not matched to a gene. The DNA for the CDR3 is TGTGCCAGTGGACAGGGTAACTACGAGCAGTACTTC. It yields the protein CASGQGNYEQYF.

This chain uses TRBV9 with TRBJ2-3; the D is unclear. The CDR3 sequence is 13 residues long. Between the trimmed V and J ends, which lost 5 bases and 2 bases, there was a span of 9 bases. Germline CDR1 reads SGDLS; CDR2 reads YYNGEE. CDR3: CASSEDPTDTQYF. The CDR3 bases are TGTGCCAGCAGTGAAGACCCCACAGATACGCAGTATTTT.

This chain uses TRBV15 with TRBJ2-7; perhaps TRBD2 as D (5 bases). This CDR3 contains 13 residues. Per germline, CDR1 LNHNV and CDR2 YYDKDF (reference sequence). Deletions cut 2 bases from V and 4 bases from J, with 9 bases between. CDR3 sequence (DNA): TGTGCCACCAGCAGAAACCGAGGGTACGAGCAGTACTTC. It encodes CATSRNRGYEQYF.

Remarks on this clone: The identical CDR3 is also encoded by other nucleotide sequences in the sample. The chain is built from TRBV30 and TRBJ1-1, with D unclear. Per the germline V gene, CDR1 is GTSNPN and CDR2 is SVGIG (reference sequence). The CDR3 contains 12 residues. V was trimmed by 0 bases and J by 2 bases, leaving 4 bases between them. This CDR3 is CAWSVGNTEAFF. CDR3 nucleotides: TGTGCCTGGAGTGTCGGTAACACTGAAGCTTTCTTT.

The genes are TRBV29-1 and TRBJ1-1, with D possibly TRBD1 on 5 matching bases. This CDR3 is 13 amino acids long. Germline V gene sequence: CDR1 SQVTM, CDR2 ANQGSEA. V lost 5 bases and J lost 4, with 14 bases in between. The chain's CDR3 is CSVSGGWSTEAFF. The CDR3, as DNA: TGCAGCGTTAGCGGGGGGTGGAGCACTGAAGCTTTCTTT.

This clone was recorded a few times. The chain uses TRBV7-6 and TRBJ2-1; no clear D gene. CDR1 and CDR2 from the germline V gene are SGHVS and FNYEAQ. CDR3 length: 13 amino acids. The V gene lost 6 bases and the J gene lost 8 bases, with 14 bases spanning the gap. CDR3 in amino acids: CASSQTPIDEQFF. CDR3 coding DNA: TGTGCCAGCAGTCAGACACCGATCGATGAGCAGTTCTTC.

This clone was recorded once. This rearrangement joins TRBV9 to TRBJ1-2; D is unresolved. V lost 4 bases to trimming and J lost 10 bases, with 17 bases between them. The CDR3 length is 13 residues. Germline V gene lookup returns CDR1 SGDLS and CDR2 YYNGEE. The CDR3 DNA is TGTGCCAGCAGCTCCCACGAAGGGAGCCCCTACACCTTC. Its translation is CASSSHEGSPYTF.

The chain is built from TRBV27 and TRBJ2-5, with 9 bases matching TRBD1. The germline CDR1 and CDR2 sequences are MNHEY and SMNVEV (reference sequence). The V gene end was trimmed by 5 bases and the J gene end by 4 bases; junction bases not matched to a gene: 11. The CDR3 length is 16 residues. The DNA for the CDR3 is TGTGCCAGCAGTCCAATCCTAACAGGGGGCGCAGAGACCCAGTACTTC. Translating it yields CASSPILTGGAETQYF.

This clone was observed a few times. This chain uses TRBV14 with TRBJ2-7, with unresolved D. CDR1 and CDR2 from the germline V gene are SGHDN and FVKESK. The CDR3 has 12 amino acids. V dropped 1 base and J dropped 4 bases, with 5 bases sitting between them. The DNA of the CDR3 is TGTGCCAGCAGCCAAGTCCGGTACGAGCAGTACTTC. This sequence encodes CASSQVRYEQYF.

The chain carries TRBV29-1 and TRBJ2-2, with 7 bases aligning to TRBD1. The V and J ends lost 6 bases and 7 bases, in that order; junction bases with no gene match: 2. CDR3 length equals 11 residues. Per germline, CDR1 SQVTM and CDR2 ANQGSEA. CDR3 bases: TGCAGCGTAAACAGGGGCGGGGAGCTGTTTTTT. It is translated as CSVNRGGELFF.

This chain uses TRBV30 with TRBJ1-1; TRBD1 is a possible D gene (6 bases). The CDR3 loop spans 12 amino acids. Germline V gives CDR1 GTSNPN, CDR2 SVGIG (reference sequence). V dropped 3 bases and J dropped 6 bases, with 11 bases sitting between them. CDR3 region: CAWSYGQPEAFF. CDR3 DNA sequence: TGTGCCTGGAGCTATGGACAGCCTGAAGCTTTCTTT.

The sample holds a few counts of this clone. The chain joins TRBV29-1 to TRBJ2-1; 9 positions match TRBD1. V was pared by 1 base and J by 6 bases, with 1 base of the junction left unmatched. Germline CDR1 reads SQVTM; CDR2 reads ANQGSEA. This CDR3 has 13 amino acids. CDR3 bases: TGCAGCGTTGAAGTGGACAGGGGCAATGAGCAGTTCTTC. It specifies CSVEVDRGNEQFF.

The rearrangement links TRBV27 to TRBJ2-3, with D unresolved. The CDR3 sequence is 13 residues long. Trimming left V 5 bases short and J 0 bases short, with 6 bases between. From germline, CDR1 is MNHEY and CDR2 SMNVEV (reference sequence). The CDR3 bases are TGTGCCAGCAGTGTAATTAGCACAGATACGCAGTATTTT. Its translation: CASSVISTDTQYF.

This chain connects TRBV6-5 to TRBJ1-5, with TRBD1 matching 7 bases. The germline CDR1 and CDR2 sequences are MNHEY and SVGAGI. The V gene end was trimmed by 6 bases and the J gene end by 5 bases; junction bases not matched to a gene: 4. The length of the CDR3 is 13 residues. The CDR3 nucleotides read TGTGCCAGCAGCCCGGACAGGTATCAGCCCCAGCATTTT. Protein product: CASSPDRYQPQHF.

This clone was recorded a few times. This chain joins TRBV7-3 and TRBJ2-1; either TRBD1 or TRBD2 may fit D (6 bases each). This CDR3 has 13 amino acids. Looked up from germline, CDR1 is SGHTA and CDR2 is FQGTGA. The germline V and J ends were trimmed by 2 bases and 10 bases, with 12 bases remaining between them. CDR3 in amino acids: CASSLGGAGEQFF. The DNA for the CDR3 is TGTGCCAGCAGCTTAGGGGGCGCGGGAGAGCAGTTCTTC.

The chain has TRBV9 and TRBJ1-2; 7 bases fit TRBD1. With 3 bases clipped from V and 2 bases from J, the junction kept 4 bases outside the gene matches. Germline-derived CDR1 and CDR2 are SGDLS and YYNGEE. This CDR3 has 14 amino acids. CDR3 sequence reads: CASSDSTGNYGYTF. The CDR3 DNA sequence: TGTGCCAGCAGCGATTCGACAGGGAACTATGGCTACACCTTC. Drawing the rest from reference TRBV9 and TRBJ1-2, the complete variable domain is DSGVTQTPKHLITATGQRVTLRCSPRSGDLSVYWYQQSLDQGLQFLIQYYNGEERAKGNILERFSAQQFPDLHSELNLSSLELGDSALYFCASSDSTGNYGYTFGSGTRLTVV.

The chain is built from TRBV30 and TRBJ2-3; D unclear. Germline lookup yields CDR1 GTSNPN and CDR2 SVGIG (reference sequence). The CDR3 runs to 15 residues. Trimming removed 2 bases from V and 0 bases from J, with 12 bases in between. For the CDR3, the DNA is TGTGCCTGGAGTTTGGACGCCACTAGCACAGATACGCAGTATTTT. Translation gives CAWSLDATSTDTQYF.

V is TRBV30 and J is TRBJ1-2; 11 positions agree with TRBD1. Germline V CDR1 and CDR2: GTSNPN, SVGIG (reference sequence). The J segment lost 7 bases and the V segment lost 5 bases, leaving 6 bases of the junction unmatched. The CDR3 runs to 13 residues. Written as DNA, the CDR3 is TGTGCCTGGGTTATGGGACAGGGGGTTGGCTACACCTTC. Its protein is CAWVMGQGVGYTF.

The V gene is TRBV29-1, the J gene TRBJ1-2; D not resolved. This CDR3 is built from 11 residues. Germline CDR1 and CDR2: SQVTM and ANQGSEA. Trimming removed 1 base from V and 8 bases from J, with 8 bases in between. The CDR3 DNA follows: TGCAGCGTTGAAGGCTCAAACGGCTACACCTTC. Translated: CSVEGSNGYTF.

The J gene is TRBJ2-3, the V gene TRBV27, with TRBD2 identical over 8 bases. After removal of 1 base from V and 3 bases from J, the junction contained 6 bases not matched to a gene. The V gene's germline CDR1 is MNHEY and CDR2 SMNVEV (reference sequence). The CDR3 has 16 residues. The CDR3 sequence is CASSLYWTSSTDTQYF. The CDR3, as DNA: TGTGCCAGCAGTTTATACTGGACTAGCTCTACAGATACGCAGTATTTT.